This TCR beta chain was recorded in a study of OX40 agonist ivuxolimab in advanced cancers. Study-level background: The patients got ivuxolimab, which is an agonistic anti-OX40 (CD134) antibody. Study-level points and caveats: Mean expanded clone counts were higher in CD8+ than CD4+ T cells. Antigen specificity of clonally expanded peripheral T cells was not established.

Sampling of blood occurred at baseline, cycle 4 day 1, and cycle 7 day 1. Assay: immunoSEQ multiplex PCR; the TCRdb copy retains only in-frame clones and omits some. The data hold approximately 79,000 clones, with about 85% observed a single time. Concerning this clone itself: What it recognizes is unknown.

Germline CDR1 reads SGHVS; CDR2 reads FNYEAQ. This CDR3 has 17 residues. The V gene lost 1 base and the J gene lost 0 bases, with 13 bases spanning the gap. The chain carries TRBV7-6 and TRBJ2-1; D gene unclear. The TCR originated in an adult with an advanced solid tumor such as melanoma, head and neck, liver or kidney cancer. Specimen: CD4+ or CD8+ T cells sorted from blood, collected in a trial of the OX40 agonist ivuxolimab. The CDR3 nucleotides read TGTGCCAGCAGCTTAGAAACCTGGCGGATCTCCTACAATGAGCAGTTCTTC. Encoded protein: CASSLETWRISYNEQFF. The full variable domain, rest sourced from reference TRBV7-6 and TRBJ2-1, is GAGVSQSPRYKVTKRGQDVALRCDPISGHVSLYWYRQALGQGPEFLTYFNYEAQQDKSGLPNDRFSAERPEGSISTLTIQRTEQRDSAMYRCASSLETWRISYNEQFFGPGTRLTVL.